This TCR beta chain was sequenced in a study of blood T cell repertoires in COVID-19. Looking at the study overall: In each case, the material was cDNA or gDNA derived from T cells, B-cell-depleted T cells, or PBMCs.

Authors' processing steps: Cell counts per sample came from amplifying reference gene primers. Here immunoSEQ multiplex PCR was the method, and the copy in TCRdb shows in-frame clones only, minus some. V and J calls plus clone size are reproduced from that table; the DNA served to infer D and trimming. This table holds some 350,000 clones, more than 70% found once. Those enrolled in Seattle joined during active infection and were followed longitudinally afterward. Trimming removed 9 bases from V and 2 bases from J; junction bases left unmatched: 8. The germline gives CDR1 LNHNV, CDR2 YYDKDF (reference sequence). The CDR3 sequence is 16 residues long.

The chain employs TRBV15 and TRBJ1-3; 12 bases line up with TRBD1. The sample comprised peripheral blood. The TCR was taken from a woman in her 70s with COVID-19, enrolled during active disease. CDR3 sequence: CATNPGQGATGNTIYF. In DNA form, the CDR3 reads TGTGCCACAAATCCGGGACAGGGGGCTACTGGAAACACCATATATTTT.